The 9 T cell receptor beta chains in this list originate from one sample, sequenced in a study of T cells after yellow fever vaccination. MiXCR, run by TCRdb on the 5' RACE reads, gives a single entry per CDR3 protein. Among 450,000 to 600,000 distinct CDR3 sequences, roughly 14% were seen once, and the ten largest hold over 12%. The material sequenced was PBMCs, taken on the day of the yellow fever booster vaccination. These receptors came from a man in his thirties or forties who received the YFV17D yellow fever vaccine.

V usage is TRBV15 and J usage is TRBJ2-1; D assignment may be TRBD1 or TRBD2 (5 bases each). With 1 base removed from V and 9 bases from J, the gap between germline ends came to 7 bases. This CDR3 is 12 amino acids long. The germline CDR1 and CDR2 sequences are LNHNV and YYDKDF (reference sequence). This chain's CDR3 is CATSRVGREQFF. The CDR3 region has the DNA TGTGCCACCAGCAGAGTGGGACGTGAGCAGTTCTTC.

This clonotype was recorded a few times. The chain links TRBV27 to TRBJ2-7; weak D call: TRBD1 (6 bases). Germline V gives CDR1 MNHEY, CDR2 SMNVEV (reference sequence). V lost 5 bases, J lost 3 bases, and 17 bases lay in between. CDR3 length: 15 amino acids. The CDR3 DNA follows: TGTGCCAGCAGTATAAAACCCGGGACAAACTACGAGCAGTACTTC. This encodes CASSIKPGTNYEQYF.

This clonotype appeared a few times. The chain employs TRBV20-1 and TRBJ2-1; a possible D gene is TRBD1 (6 bases). The germline V gene encodes CDR1 DFQATT and CDR2 SNEGSKA (reference sequence). The ends were cut back, 0 bases at V and 5 bases at J, with 32 bases in the middle. The CDR3 is 21 amino acids. Here the CDR3 DNA reads TGCAGTGCTAGAGAAAAGGGTCGGACAGCCCTAGGGCATAAGATTAACAATGAGCAGTTCTTC. This encodes CSAREKGRTALGHKINNEQFF.

The gene calls are TRBV28 and TRBJ1-1; the D is unclear. Germline V CDR1 and CDR2: MDHEN, SYDVKM. V was pared by 7 bases and J by 4 bases, with 7 bases between. This CDR3 has 11 residues. The CDR3 reads CASNPGTEAFF. The CDR3 coding sequence is TGTGCCAGCAATCCCGGCACTGAAGCTTTCTTT.

The CDR3 loop reads CASSPPIGVPIEQFF. CDR3 sequence (DNA): TGTGCCAGCTCACCACCGATCGGGGTCCCGATAGAGCAGTTCTTC. The V and J genes are TRBV18 and TRBJ2-1; perhaps TRBD2 as D (5 bases). The ends were cut back, 0 bases at V and 10 bases at J, with 16 bases in the middle. The CDR3 contains 15 residues. Germline CDR1 KGHSH, CDR2 LQKENI.

The chain couples TRBV28 to TRBJ2-3; the match to TRBD2 covers 12 bases. V was pared by 7 bases and J by 0 bases, with 5 bases of the junction left unmatched. Germline CDR1 reads MDHEN; CDR2 reads SYDVKM. This CDR3 has 16 residues. CDR3 amino acids: CASNPGLAGSTDTQYF. CDR3 DNA sequence: TGTGCCAGCAATCCTGGACTAGCGGGGAGCACAGATACGCAGTATTTT.

This clonotype appeared a few times. The chain links TRBV5-1 to TRBJ2-1, with 10 nucleotides matching TRBD2. Germline V gene data show CDR1 as SGHRS and CDR2 as YFSETQ. V lost 0 bases, J lost 7 bases, and 13 bases stayed unmatched. The CDR3 loop spans 18 amino acids. The CDR3 DNA reads TGCGCCAGCAGCTTGGCCTTTACCCTAGCGGGGGTTGGTAATGAGCAGTTCTTC. It translates to CASSLAFTLAGVGNEQFF.

This clonotype showed up just a few times. The rearrangement links TRBV12-3 or TRBV12-4 to TRBJ2-7, with TRBD2 matching over 12 bases. Trimming cost V 5 bases and J 5 bases; bases outside gene matches: 7. The CDR3 loop spans 15 amino acids. Written as DNA, the CDR3 is TGTGCCAGCAGTCGCCGACTAGCGGGAGCGGACGAGCAGTACTTC. It yields the protein CASSRRLAGADEQYF.

This clonotype has a handful of counts. As DNA, the CDR3 is TGTGCCAGCAAAAAAACGGATAGCTCCTACAATGAGCAGTTCTTC. As protein: CASKKTDSSYNEQFF. The chain carries TRBV7-9 and TRBJ2-1; D is ambiguous. Germline CDR1 and CDR2: SEHNR and FQNEAQ (reference sequence). Trimming took 7 bases from V and 0 from J, leaving 13 bases between them. CDR3 length: 15 residues.